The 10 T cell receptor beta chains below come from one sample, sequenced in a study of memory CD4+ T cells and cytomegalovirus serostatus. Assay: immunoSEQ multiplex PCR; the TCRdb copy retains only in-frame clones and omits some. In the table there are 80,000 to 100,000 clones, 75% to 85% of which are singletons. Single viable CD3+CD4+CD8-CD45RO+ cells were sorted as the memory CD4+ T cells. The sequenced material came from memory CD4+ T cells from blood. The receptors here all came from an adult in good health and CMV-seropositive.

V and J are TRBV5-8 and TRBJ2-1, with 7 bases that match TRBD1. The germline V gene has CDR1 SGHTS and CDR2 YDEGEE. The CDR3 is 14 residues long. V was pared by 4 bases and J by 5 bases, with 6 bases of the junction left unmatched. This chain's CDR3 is CASSPRTGNNEQFF. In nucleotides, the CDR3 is TGTGCCAGCAGCCCGAGGACAGGCAACAATGAGCAGTTCTTC.

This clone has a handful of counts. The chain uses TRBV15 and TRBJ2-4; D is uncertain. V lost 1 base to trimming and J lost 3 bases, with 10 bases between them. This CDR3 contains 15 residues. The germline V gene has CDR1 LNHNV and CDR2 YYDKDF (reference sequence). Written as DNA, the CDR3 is TGTGCCACCAGCAGAGGTAGAGGCAGCAAAAACATTCAGTACTTC. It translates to CATSRGRGSKNIQYF.

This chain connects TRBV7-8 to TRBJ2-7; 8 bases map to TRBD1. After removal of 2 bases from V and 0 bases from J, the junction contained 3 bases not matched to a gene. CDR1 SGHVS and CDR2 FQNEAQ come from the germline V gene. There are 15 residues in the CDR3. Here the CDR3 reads CASSLMTGDSYEQYF. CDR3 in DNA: TGTGCCAGCAGCTTAATGACAGGGGACTCCTACGAGCAGTACTTC. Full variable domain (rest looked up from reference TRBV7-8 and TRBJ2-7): GAGVSQSPRYKVAKRGQDVALRCDPISGHVSLFWYQQALGQGPEFLTYFQNEAQLDKSGLPSDRFFAERPEGSVSTLKIQRTQQEDSAVYLCASSLMTGDSYEQYFGPGTRLTVT.

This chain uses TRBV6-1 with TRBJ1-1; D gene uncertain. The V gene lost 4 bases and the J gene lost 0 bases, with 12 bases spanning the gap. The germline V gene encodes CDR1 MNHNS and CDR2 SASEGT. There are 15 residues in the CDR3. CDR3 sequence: CASSGWEGMNTEAFF. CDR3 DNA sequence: TGTGCCAGCAGTGGATGGGAAGGGATGAACACTGAAGCTTTCTTT.

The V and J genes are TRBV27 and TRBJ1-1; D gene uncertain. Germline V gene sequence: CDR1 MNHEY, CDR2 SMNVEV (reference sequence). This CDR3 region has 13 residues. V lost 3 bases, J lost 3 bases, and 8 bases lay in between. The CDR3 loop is CASSFGIDTEAFF. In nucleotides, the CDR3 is TGTGCCAGCAGTTTCGGAATAGACACTGAAGCTTTCTTT.

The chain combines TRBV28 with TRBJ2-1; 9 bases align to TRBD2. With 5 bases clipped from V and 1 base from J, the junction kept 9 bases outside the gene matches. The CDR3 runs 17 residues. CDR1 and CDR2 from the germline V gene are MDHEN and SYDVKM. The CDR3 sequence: CASSLIAGGLSYNEQFF. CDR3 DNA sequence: TGTGCCAGCAGTCTAATTGCGGGAGGGCTTTCCTACAATGAGCAGTTCTTC.

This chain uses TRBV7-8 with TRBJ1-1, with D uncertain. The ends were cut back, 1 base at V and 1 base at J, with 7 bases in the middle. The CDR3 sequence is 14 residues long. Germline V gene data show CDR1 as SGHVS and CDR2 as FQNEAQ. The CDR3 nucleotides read TGTGCCAGCAGCTTAGAACGGAAGAACACTGAAGCTTTCTTT. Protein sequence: CASSLERKNTEAFF.

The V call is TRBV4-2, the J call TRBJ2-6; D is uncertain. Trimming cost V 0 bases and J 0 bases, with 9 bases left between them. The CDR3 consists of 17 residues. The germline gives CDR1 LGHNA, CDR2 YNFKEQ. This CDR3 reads CASSQDRAASGANVLTF. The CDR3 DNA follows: TGTGCCAGCAGCCAAGATAGGGCGGCCTCTGGGGCCAACGTCCTGACTTTC.

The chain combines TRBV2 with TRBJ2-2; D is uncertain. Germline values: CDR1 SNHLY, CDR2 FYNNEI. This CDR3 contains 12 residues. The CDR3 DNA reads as TGTGCAGAGTCCGAGCAGGCCGGGGAGCTGTTTTTT. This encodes CAESEQAGELFF.

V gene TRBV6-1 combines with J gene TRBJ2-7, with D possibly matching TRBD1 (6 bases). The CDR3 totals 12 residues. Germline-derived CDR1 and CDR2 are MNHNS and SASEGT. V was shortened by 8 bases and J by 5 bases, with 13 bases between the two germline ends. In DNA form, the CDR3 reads TGTGCCAGCGGGCGGCAGGGGCACGAGCAGTACTTC. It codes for CASGRQGHEQYF.